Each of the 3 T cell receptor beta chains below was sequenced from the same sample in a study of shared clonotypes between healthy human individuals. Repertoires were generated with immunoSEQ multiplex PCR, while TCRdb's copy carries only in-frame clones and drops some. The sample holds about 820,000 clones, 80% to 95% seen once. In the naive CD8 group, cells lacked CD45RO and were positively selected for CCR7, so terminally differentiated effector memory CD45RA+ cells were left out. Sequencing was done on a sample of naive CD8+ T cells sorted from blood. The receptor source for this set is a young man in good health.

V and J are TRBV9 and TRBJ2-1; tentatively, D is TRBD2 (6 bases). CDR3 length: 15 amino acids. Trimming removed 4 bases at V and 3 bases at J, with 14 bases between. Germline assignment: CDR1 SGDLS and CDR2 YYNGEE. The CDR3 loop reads CASSLSGLLYNEQFF. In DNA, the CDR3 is TGTGCCAGCAGCCTTAGCGGTCTCCTCTACAATGAGCAGTTCTTC.

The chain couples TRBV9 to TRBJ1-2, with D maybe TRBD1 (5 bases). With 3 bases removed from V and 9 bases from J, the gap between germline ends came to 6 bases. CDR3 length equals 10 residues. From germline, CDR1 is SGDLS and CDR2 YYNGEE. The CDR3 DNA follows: TGTGCCAGCAGCGGGGGACGCTACACCTTC. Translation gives CASSGGRYTF.

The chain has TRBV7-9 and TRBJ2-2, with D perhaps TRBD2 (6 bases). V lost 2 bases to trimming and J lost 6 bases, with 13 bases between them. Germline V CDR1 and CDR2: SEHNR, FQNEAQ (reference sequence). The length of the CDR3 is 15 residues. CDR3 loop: CASSLQGRPAGELFF. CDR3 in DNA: TGTGCCAGCAGCTTACAAGGGAGGCCGGCCGGGGAGCTGTTTTTT.